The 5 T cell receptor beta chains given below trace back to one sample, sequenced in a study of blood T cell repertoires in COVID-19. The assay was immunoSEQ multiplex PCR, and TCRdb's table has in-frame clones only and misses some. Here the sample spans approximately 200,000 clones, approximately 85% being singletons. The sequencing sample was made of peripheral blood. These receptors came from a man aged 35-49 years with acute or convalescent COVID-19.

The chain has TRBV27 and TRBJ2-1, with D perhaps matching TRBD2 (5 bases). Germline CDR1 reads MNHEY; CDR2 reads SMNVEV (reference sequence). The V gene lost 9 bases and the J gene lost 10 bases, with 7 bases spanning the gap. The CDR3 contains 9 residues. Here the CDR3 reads CASTGEQFF. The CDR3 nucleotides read TGTGCCAGTACGGGGGAGCAGTTCTTC.

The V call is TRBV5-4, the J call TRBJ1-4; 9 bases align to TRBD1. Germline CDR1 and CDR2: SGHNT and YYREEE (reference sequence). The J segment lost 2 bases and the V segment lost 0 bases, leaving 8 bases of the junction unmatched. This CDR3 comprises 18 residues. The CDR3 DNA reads TGTGCCAGCAGCTTGGCCCGACAGGGGGTTTGGACTAATGAAAAACTGTTTTTT. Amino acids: CASSLARQGVWTNEKLFF.

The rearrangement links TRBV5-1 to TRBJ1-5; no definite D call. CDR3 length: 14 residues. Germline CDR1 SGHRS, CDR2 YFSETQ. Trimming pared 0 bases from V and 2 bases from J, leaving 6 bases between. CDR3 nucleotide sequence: TGCGCCAGCAGCTTGGGGTCAGGCAATCAGCCCCAGCATTTT. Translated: CASSLGSGNQPQHF.

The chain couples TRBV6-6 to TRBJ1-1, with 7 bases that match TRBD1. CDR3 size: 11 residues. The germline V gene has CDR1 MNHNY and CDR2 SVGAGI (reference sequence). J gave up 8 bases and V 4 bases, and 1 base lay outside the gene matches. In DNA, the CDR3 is TGTGCCAGCAGTTTGGGACAGGAAGCTTTCTTT. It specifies CASSLGQEAFF.

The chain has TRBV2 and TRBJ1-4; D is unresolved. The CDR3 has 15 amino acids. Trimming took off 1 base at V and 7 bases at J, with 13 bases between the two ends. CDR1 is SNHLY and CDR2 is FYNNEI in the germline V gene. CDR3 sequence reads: CASSEDIYAVEKLFF. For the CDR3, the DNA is TGTGCCAGCAGTGAAGACATTTACGCGGTTGAAAAACTGTTTTTT.